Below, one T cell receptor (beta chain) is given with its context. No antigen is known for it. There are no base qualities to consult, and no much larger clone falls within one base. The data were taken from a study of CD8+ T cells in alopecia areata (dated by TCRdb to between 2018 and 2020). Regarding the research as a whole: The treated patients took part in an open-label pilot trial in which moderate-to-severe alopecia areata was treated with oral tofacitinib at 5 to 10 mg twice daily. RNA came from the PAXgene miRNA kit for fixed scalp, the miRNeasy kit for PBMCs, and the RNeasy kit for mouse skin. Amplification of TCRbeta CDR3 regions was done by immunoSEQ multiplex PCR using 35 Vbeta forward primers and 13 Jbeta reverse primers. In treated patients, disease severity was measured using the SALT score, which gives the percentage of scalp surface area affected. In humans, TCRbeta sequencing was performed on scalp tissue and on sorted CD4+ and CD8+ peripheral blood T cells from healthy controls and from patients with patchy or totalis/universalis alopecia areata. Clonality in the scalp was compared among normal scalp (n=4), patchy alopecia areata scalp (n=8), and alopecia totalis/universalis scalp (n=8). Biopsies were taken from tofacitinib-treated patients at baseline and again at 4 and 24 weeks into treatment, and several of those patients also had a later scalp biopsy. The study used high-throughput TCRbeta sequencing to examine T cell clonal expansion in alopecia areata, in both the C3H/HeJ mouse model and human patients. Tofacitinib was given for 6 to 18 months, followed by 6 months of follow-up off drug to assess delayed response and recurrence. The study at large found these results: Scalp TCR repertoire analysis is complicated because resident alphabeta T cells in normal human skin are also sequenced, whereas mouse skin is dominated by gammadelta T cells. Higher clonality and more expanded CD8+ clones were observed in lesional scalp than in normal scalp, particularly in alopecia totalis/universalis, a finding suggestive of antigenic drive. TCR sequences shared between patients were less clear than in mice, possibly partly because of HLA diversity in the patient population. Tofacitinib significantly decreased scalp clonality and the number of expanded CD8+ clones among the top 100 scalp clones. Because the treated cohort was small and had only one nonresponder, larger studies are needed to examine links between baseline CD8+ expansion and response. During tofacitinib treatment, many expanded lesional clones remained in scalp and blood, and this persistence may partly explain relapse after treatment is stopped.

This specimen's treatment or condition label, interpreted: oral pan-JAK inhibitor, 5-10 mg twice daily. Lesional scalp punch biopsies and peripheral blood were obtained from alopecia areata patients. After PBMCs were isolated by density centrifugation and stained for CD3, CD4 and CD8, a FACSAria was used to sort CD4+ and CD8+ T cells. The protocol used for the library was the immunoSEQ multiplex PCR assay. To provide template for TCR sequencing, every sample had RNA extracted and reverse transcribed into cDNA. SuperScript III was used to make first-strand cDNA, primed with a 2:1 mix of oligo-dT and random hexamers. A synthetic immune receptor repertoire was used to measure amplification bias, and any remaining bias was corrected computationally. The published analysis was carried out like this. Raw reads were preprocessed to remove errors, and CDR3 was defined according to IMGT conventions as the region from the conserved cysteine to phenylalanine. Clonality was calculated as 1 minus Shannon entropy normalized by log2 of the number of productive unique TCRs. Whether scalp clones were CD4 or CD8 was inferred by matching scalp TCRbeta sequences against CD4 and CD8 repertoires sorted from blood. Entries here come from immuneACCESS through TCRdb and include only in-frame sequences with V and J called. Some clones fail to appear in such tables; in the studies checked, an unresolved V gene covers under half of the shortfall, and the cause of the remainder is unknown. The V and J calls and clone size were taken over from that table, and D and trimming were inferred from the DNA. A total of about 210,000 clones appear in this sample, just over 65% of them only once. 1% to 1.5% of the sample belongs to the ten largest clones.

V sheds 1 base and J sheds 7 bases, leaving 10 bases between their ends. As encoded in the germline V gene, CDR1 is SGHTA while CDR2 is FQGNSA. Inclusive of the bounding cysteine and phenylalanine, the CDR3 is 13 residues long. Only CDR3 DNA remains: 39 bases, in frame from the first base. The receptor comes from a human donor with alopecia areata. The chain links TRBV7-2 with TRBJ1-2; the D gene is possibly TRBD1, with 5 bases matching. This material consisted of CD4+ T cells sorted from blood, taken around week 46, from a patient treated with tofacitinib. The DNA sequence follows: TGTGCCAGCAGCTTAGATCCTGGGGGTGGCTACACCTTC. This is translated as CASSLDPGGGYTF. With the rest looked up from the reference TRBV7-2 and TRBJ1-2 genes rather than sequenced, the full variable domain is GAGVSQSPSNKVTEKGKDVELRCDPISGHTALYWYRQSLGQGLEFLIYFQGNSAPDKSGLPSDRFSAERTGGSVSTLTIQRTQQEDSAVYLCASSLDPGGGYTFGSGTRLTVV.